The present entry profiles one T cell receptor beta chain with its context. Its antigen is undetermined. The sample comes from a study of cytomegalovirus exposure and HLA in healthy donors. Findings and limits, study-wide: Earlier results showed most TCR beta V segments being productive about 87% or about 30% of the time.

From germline, CDR1 is SGHRS and CDR2 YFSETQ. This CDR3 contains 15 residues. After removal of 2 bases from V and 8 bases from J, the junction contained 9 bases not matched to a gene. While unrecorded immune exposures were likely, the donors were nominally healthy when sampled. The PCR contained 60 Vbeta and 13 Jbeta primers. Profiling relied on immunoSEQ multiplex PCR, and the TCRdb table lists in-frame clones only, not all of them. The sample yields fewer than 300,000 clones, about nine tenths seen once. V gene TRBV5-1 combines with J gene TRBJ2-1; 8 bases fit TRBD2. The source of this sequence is a man aged 35-49 years in good health and CMV-seropositive. Sequenced: PBMCs. Written as DNA, the CDR3 is TGCGCCAGCAGCTTAACGGCGGGAGGATATCATGAGCAGTTCTTC. Amino acid sequence: CASSLTAGGYHEQFF.